Listed below are T cell receptor beta chains from one sample, sequenced in a study of T cells after somatic rescue of genetic block. Profiled with immunoSEQ multiplex PCR; TCRdb holds only in-frame clones, not every one. Among fewer than 150,000 clones, about 90% were seen once, and the ten largest hold roughly 1.4%. The specimen sequenced was peripheral blood mononuclear cells (PBMCs). The receptors were gathered from a woman between 18 and 29 years old. Both conserved end residues are part of each CDR3. The order of the fields is clone size, J gene, V gene, D gene, CDR3 DNA, CDR3 protein. The D gene is left open where the match is weak. Clone size appears in some rows only: once, few, many, or a class for an expanded clone.

clone size: NA
J gene: TRBJ2-3
V gene: TRBV10-2
D gene: TRBD1
CDR3 DNA: TGCGCCAGCGAGGGACAGACCCCCACAGATACGCAGTATTTT
CDR3 protein: CASEGQTPTDTQYF

clone size: NA
J gene: TRBJ1-3
V gene: TRBV5-1
D gene: NA
CDR3 DNA: TGCGCCAGCAGCTTGGCATCGGGGTCCTCTGGAAACACCATATATTTT
CDR3 protein: CASSLASGSSGNTIYF

clone size: NA
J gene: TRBJ1-4
V gene: TRBV10-3
D gene: NA
CDR3 DNA: TGTGCCATCCGGCCTGACGGTGCAACTAATGAAAAACTGTTTTTT
CDR3 protein: CAIRPDGATNEKLFF

clone size: NA
J gene: TRBJ2-5
V gene: TRBV7-9
D gene: NA
CDR3 DNA: TGTGCCAGCAGCTTAGCCGGGCTTGAGACCCAGTACTTC
CDR3 protein: CASSLAGLETQYF

clone size: NA
J gene: TRBJ1-1
V gene: TRBV6-1
D gene: NA
CDR3 DNA: TGTGCCAGCAGTGAAAAATACAGGATGAACACTGAAGCTTTCTTT
CDR3 protein: CASSEKYRMNTEAFF

clone size: NA
J gene: TRBJ1-5
V gene: TRBV9
D gene: NA
CDR3 DNA: TGTGCCAGCAGCCCCGGGGGCAGCAATCAGCCCCAGCATTTT
CDR3 protein: CASSPGGSNQPQHF

clone size: once
J gene: TRBJ1-2
V gene: TRBV7-2
D gene: TRBD1
CDR3 DNA: TGTGCCAGCAGCGGACAGGGGGCAATCGGTGGCTACACCTTC
CDR3 protein: CASSGQGAIGGYTF

clone size: NA
J gene: TRBJ1-1
V gene: TRBV5-6
D gene: NA
CDR3 DNA: TGTGCCAGCAGCTCGGCCGGGGGCGCATGGTCCGACACTGAAGCTTTCTTT
CDR3 protein: CASSSAGGAWSDTEAFF

clone size: NA
J gene: TRBJ2-3
V gene: TRBV6-1
D gene: NA
CDR3 DNA: TGTGCCAGCAGTGGGGTCCGCGAGACAGATACGCAGTATTTT
CDR3 protein: CASSGVRETDTQYF

clone size: NA
J gene: TRBJ2-7
V gene: TRBV9
D gene: TRBD1
CDR3 DNA: TGTGCCAGCAGCGCCTCCGGGACAGGGGACTACGAGCAGTACTTC
CDR3 protein: CASSASGTGDYEQYF

clone size: NA
J gene: TRBJ1-2
V gene: TRBV30
D gene: NA
CDR3 DNA: TGTGCCTGGAGTCAAGGTGGCGGCTACACCTTC
CDR3 protein: CAWSQGGGYTF

clone size: NA
J gene: TRBJ1-1
V gene: TRBV6-5
D gene: NA
CDR3 DNA: TGTGCCAGCAGTTACTCGAGGGGATACACTGAAGCTTTCTTT
CDR3 protein: CASSYSRGYTEAFF

clone size: NA
J gene: TRBJ1-4
V gene: TRBV7-8
D gene: TRBD1
CDR3 DNA: TGTGCCAGCAGCTACAGGGGGCGCCTTGCTAATGAAAAACTGTTTTTT
CDR3 protein: CASSYRGRLANEKLFF

clone size: few
J gene: TRBJ1-5
V gene: TRBV30
D gene: NA
CDR3 DNA: TGTGCCTGGAGTACCCCCCTGGCTCGGCAGCCCCAGCATTTT
CDR3 protein: CAWSTPLARQPQHF

clone size: NA
J gene: TRBJ1-2
V gene: TRBV27
D gene: NA
CDR3 DNA: TGTGCCAGCAGTTCTGGACCGGGTTACACCTTC
CDR3 protein: CASSSGPGYTF

clone size: NA
J gene: TRBJ1-2
V gene: TRBV6-5
D gene: TRBD1
CDR3 DNA: TGTGCCATCAGAACCGGGACAGGGACCTATGGCTACACCTTC
CDR3 protein: CAIRTGTGTYGYTF

clone size: NA
J gene: TRBJ1-6
V gene: TRBV27
D gene: NA
CDR3 DNA: TGTGCCAGCAGTTCCTGGGGGGAACGGTCACCCCTCCACTTT
CDR3 protein: CASSSWGERSPLHF

clone size: NA
J gene: TRBJ2-1
V gene: TRBV27
D gene: TRBD2
CDR3 DNA: TGTGCCAGCAGTTCCCGAGGAAGCGGGGGCTATGAGCAGTTCTTC
CDR3 protein: CASSSRGSGGYEQFF

clone size: NA
J gene: TRBJ2-2
V gene: TRBV20-1
D gene: NA
CDR3 DNA: TGCAGTGCAAAAAACACCGGGGAGCTGTTTTTT
CDR3 protein: CSAKNTGELFF

clone size: NA
J gene: TRBJ2-7
V gene: TRBV30
D gene: NA
CDR3 DNA: TGTGCCTGGAGTGTGAGGGAAATCTACGAGCAGTACTTC
CDR3 protein: CAWSVREIYEQYF

clone size: NA
J gene: TRBJ1-1
V gene: TRBV7-9
D gene: NA
CDR3 DNA: TGTGCCAGCAGCTTAGTGGCGGCTGAAGCTTTCTTT
CDR3 protein: CASSLVAAEAFF

clone size: few
J gene: TRBJ1-1
V gene: TRBV5-1
D gene: TRBD1
CDR3 DNA: TGCGCCAGCAGCTCCCAACAGGGGTTTGGAAACACTGAAGCTTTCTTT
CDR3 protein: CASSSQQGFGNTEAFF

clone size: NA
J gene: TRBJ2-3
V gene: TRBV29-1
D gene: NA
CDR3 DNA: TGCAGCGTTGAGCGGGGCGGGACAGATACGCAGTATTTT
CDR3 protein: CSVERGGTDTQYF

clone size: NA
J gene: TRBJ1-2
V gene: TRBV9
D gene: NA
CDR3 DNA: TGTGCCAGCAGCGTATCTGTATCGGGGGGACAACCGTCCGATGGCTACACCTTC
CDR3 protein: CASSVSVSGGQPSDGYTF

clone size: NA
J gene: TRBJ1-2
V gene: TRBV4-3
D gene: TRBD1
CDR3 DNA: TGCGCCAGCAGCCAAGAGGGGACCAGGGGGTATGGCTACACCTTC
CDR3 protein: CASSQEGTRGYGYTF

clone size: once
J gene: TRBJ1-4
V gene: TRBV4-2
D gene: NA
CDR3 DNA: TGTGCCAGCAGCCAAGATCTAAACACCCGCCGGGAAAAACTGTTTTTT
CDR3 protein: CASSQDLNTRREKLFF

clone size: NA
J gene: TRBJ2-3
V gene: TRBV9
D gene: NA
CDR3 DNA: TGTGCCAGCAGCGTAGTAGGGATGGGCACAGATACGCAGTATTTT
CDR3 protein: CASSVVGMGTDTQYF

clone size: NA
J gene: TRBJ2-1
V gene: TRBV6-6
D gene: TRBD2
CDR3 DNA: TGTGCCAGCGGGTCAACTAGCGGGCCGTACAATGAGCAGTTCTTC
CDR3 protein: CASGSTSGPYNEQFF

clone size: once
J gene: TRBJ2-1
V gene: TRBV28
D gene: NA
CDR3 DNA: TGTGCCAGCAGTTCGGTAAATCTCGGGGTTGAGCAGTTCTTC
CDR3 protein: CASSSVNLGVEQFF

clone size: once
J gene: TRBJ1-2
V gene: TRBV4-2
D gene: NA
CDR3 DNA: TGTGCCAGCAGCCCCGCGGCCGGGGGAACTCTTAACTATGGCTACACCTTC
CDR3 protein: CASSPAAGGTLNYGYTF

clone size: NA
J gene: TRBJ1-2
V gene: TRBV18
D gene: NA
CDR3 DNA: TGTGCCAGCTCACTATCCTCTGACATGGACTATGGCTACACCTTC
CDR3 protein: CASSLSSDMDYGYTF

clone size: few
J gene: TRBJ2-7
V gene: TRBV5-1
D gene: NA
CDR3 DNA: TGCGCCAGCAGGATTACCCTAGGGGGAGGCGAGCAGTACTTC
CDR3 protein: CASRITLGGGEQYF

clone size: NA
J gene: TRBJ1-2
V gene: TRBV7-9
D gene: NA
CDR3 DNA: TGTGCCAGCAGCGGGAGAGACTACACCTTC
CDR3 protein: CASSGRDYTF

clone size: NA
J gene: TRBJ2-1
V gene: TRBV5-6
D gene: NA
CDR3 DNA: TGTGCCAGCCCGGGGGGCCCGAATTACAATGAGCAGTTCTTC
CDR3 protein: CASPGGPNYNEQFF

clone size: NA
J gene: TRBJ2-5
V gene: TRBV29-1
D gene: NA
CDR3 DNA: TGCAGCGCCCCGGTCGTCTCAGGGGTGGAGACCCAGTACTTC
CDR3 protein: CSAPVVSGVETQYF

clone size: NA
J gene: TRBJ2-7
V gene: TRBV19
D gene: NA
CDR3 DNA: TGTGCCAGTAGTATTGTCAGGGACTCCTACGAGCAGTACTTC
CDR3 protein: CASSIVRDSYEQYF

clone size: NA
J gene: TRBJ2-1
V gene: TRBV5-1
D gene: TRBD1
CDR3 DNA: TGCGCCAGCACCACCGGGACAGGGTCCCATGAGCAGTTCTTC
CDR3 protein: CASTTGTGSHEQFF

clone size: NA
J gene: TRBJ2-7
V gene: TRBV6-5
D gene: NA
CDR3 DNA: TGTGCCAGCAGTTCCAGGGGGAGGGAGCAGTACTTC
CDR3 protein: CASSSRGREQYF

clone size: NA
J gene: TRBJ2-7
V gene: TRBV6-1
D gene: TRBD1
CDR3 DNA: TGTGCCAGCAGAGCGCCGGGACAGGGGAAGGAGCAGTACTTC
CDR3 protein: CASRAPGQGKEQYF

clone size: NA
J gene: TRBJ2-1
V gene: TRBV9
D gene: NA
CDR3 DNA: TGTGCCAGCAGCGTAGGGGGGAACGCCTACAATGAGCAGTTCTTC
CDR3 protein: CASSVGGNAYNEQFF

clone size: NA
J gene: TRBJ1-1
V gene: TRBV9
D gene: NA
CDR3 DNA: TGTGCCAGCAGCGTAGGGTTGACAGAAGGTGAGCGGTGGTTT
CDR3 protein: CASSVGLTEGERWF

clone size: NA
J gene: TRBJ2-3
V gene: TRBV11-2
D gene: TRBD2
CDR3 DNA: TGTGCCAGCAGCCCGCGGGGGGCGAGCACAGATACGCAGTATTTT
CDR3 protein: CASSPRGASTDTQYF

clone size: NA
J gene: TRBJ1-2
V gene: TRBV9
D gene: NA
CDR3 DNA: TGTGCCAGCAGCGTAGGGAGGGGGGACTATGGCTACACCTTC
CDR3 protein: CASSVGRGDYGYTF

clone size: NA
J gene: TRBJ1-2
V gene: TRBV28
D gene: NA
CDR3 DNA: TGTGCCACCTCTCTACCGGGCCAAAAAGTCTATGGCTACACCTTC
CDR3 protein: CATSLPGQKVYGYTF

clone size: NA
J gene: TRBJ2-2
V gene: TRBV6-6
D gene: NA
CDR3 DNA: TGTGCCAGTAAGGCCGGGGAGCTGTTTTTT
CDR3 protein: CASKAGELFF

clone size: NA
J gene: TRBJ2-7
V gene: TRBV7-9
D gene: NA
CDR3 DNA: TGTGCCAGCAGCCCGCATTTTAGCGGAACACCCTACGAGCAGTACTTC
CDR3 protein: CASSPHFSGTPYEQYF

clone size: NA
J gene: TRBJ1-6
V gene: TRBV27
D gene: NA
CDR3 DNA: TGTGCCAGCAACCCGGCGGGGCTTCCAAATTCACCCCTCCACTTT
CDR3 protein: CASNPAGLPNSPLHF

clone size: NA
J gene: TRBJ1-5
V gene: TRBV19
D gene: NA
CDR3 DNA: TGTGCCAGTAGCCCCCCGAGTGGCGCCCGCCACCAGCATTTT
CDR3 protein: CASSPPSGARHQHF

clone size: NA
J gene: TRBJ1-4
V gene: TRBV4-3
D gene: NA
CDR3 DNA: TGCGCCAGCAGCCAAGACAGGGGTTGGAGTGAAAAACTGTTTTTT
CDR3 protein: CASSQDRGWSEKLFF

clone size: NA
J gene: TRBJ2-6
V gene: TRBV16
D gene: NA
CDR3 DNA: TGTGCCAGCAGCCGCCGCTCTGGGGCCAACGTCCTGACTTTC
CDR3 protein: CASSRRSGANVLTF

clone size: NA
J gene: TRBJ1-5
V gene: TRBV30
D gene: NA
CDR3 DNA: TGTGCCTGGAGTGTAACGGGGGGAGGAATTCAGCCCCAGCATTTT
CDR3 protein: CAWSVTGGGIQPQHF

clone size: few
J gene: TRBJ2-6
V gene: TRBV6-4
D gene: NA
CDR3 DNA: TGTGCCAGCAGTGGGGACCGCGACTCTGGGGCCAACGTCCTGACTTTC
CDR3 protein: CASSGDRDSGANVLTF

clone size: NA
J gene: TRBJ1-1
V gene: TRBV6-5
D gene: NA
CDR3 DNA: TGTGCCAGCAGTTACTCGTATCCCGCGGGTGAAGCTTTCTTT
CDR3 protein: CASSYSYPAGEAFF

clone size: NA
J gene: TRBJ1-4
V gene: TRBV6-5
D gene: TRBD1
CDR3 DNA: TGTGCCAGCAGTTATAGTAAGGGGGCCGGTGAAAAACTGTTTTTT
CDR3 protein: CASSYSKGAGEKLFF

clone size: once
J gene: TRBJ2-7
V gene: TRBV7-2
D gene: NA
CDR3 DNA: TGTGCCAGCAGCTCCGGACGGCTCTACGAGCAGTACTTC
CDR3 protein: CASSSGRLYEQYF